These 20 T cell receptor beta chains originate from one sample sequenced in a study of T cells expressing NK-cell markers. TCRdb re-called the 5' RACE reads and catalogs CDR3 proteins one per entry, DNA excluded. With some 390,000 distinct CDR3 sequences in the sample, the ten largest clones hold about 11%. The sequenced sample consisted of blood T cells: a sorted CD56 or NKG2C T cell subset, CD4+ or CD8+ T cells, or bulk PBMC T cells (not recorded which). These receptors all come from a woman aged 45-59 years in good health.

The J gene is TRBJ2-1, the V gene TRBV5-1; TCRdb's D call of TRBD2 is untestable without DNA. The CDR3 contains 16 residues. Germline values: CDR1 SGHRS, CDR2 YFSETQ. The CDR3 reads CASSFEMLAAYNEQFF.

This chain connects TRBV20-1 to TRBJ2-5; the D gene TCRdb calls, TRBD2, cannot be checked with no DNA. Germline V gene sequence: CDR1 DFQATT, CDR2 SNEGSKA (reference sequence). The length of the CDR3 is 18 residues. The CDR3 loop is CSARDPLAGGIHEETQYF.

V gene TRBV9 combines with J gene TRBJ2-3; the D call of TRBD1 rests on TCRdb alone, since no DNA is present to check it. CDR3 size: 14 residues. The germline V gene encodes CDR1 SGDLS and CDR2 YYNGEE. This CDR3 reads CASSVGQGVDTQYF.

This chain uses TRBV7-8 with TRBJ2-2. The CDR3 has 15 residues. Germline lookup yields CDR1 SGHVS and CDR2 FQNEAQ. CDR3 residues: CASSSSGVMAGELFF.

CDR3 in amino acids: CASSLDGQPRYGYTF. The chain couples TRBV5-1 to TRBJ1-2. The CDR3 has 15 amino acids. Germline V lookup: CDR1 SGHRS, CDR2 YFSETQ. The full variable domain, rest sourced from reference TRBV5-1 and TRBJ1-2, is KAGVTQTPRYLIKTRGQQVTLSCSPISGHRSVSWYQQTPGQGLQFLFEYFSETQRNKGNFPGRFSGRQFSNSRSEMNVSTLELGDSALYLCASSLDGQPRYGYTFGSGTRLTVV.

This chain connects TRBV7-2 to TRBJ2-5; TCRdb outputs TRBD1, but without DNA this stays unchecked. CDR3 length equals 13 residues. The V gene's germline CDR1 is SGHTA and CDR2 FQGNSA. The CDR3: CASSQGQGETQYF.

The chain recombines TRBV29-1 with TRBJ2-5. This CDR3 is 11 amino acids long. In germline, CDR1 is SQVTM, CDR2 ANQGSEA. The CDR3 loop is CSYRNLETQYF.

The genes are TRBV20-1 and TRBJ2-1. CDR1 and CDR2 from the germline V gene are DFQATT and SNEGSKA (reference sequence). CDR3 size: 13 residues. The CDR3 protein is CSAMGSSYNEQFF.

This chain uses TRBV11-3 with TRBJ2-3; TCRdb's assignment of TRBD1 cannot be checked, as there is no DNA. The CDR3 is 15 amino acids. Germline-derived CDR1 and CDR2 are SGHNT and YENEEA. The CDR3 here is CASSLRTGSADTQYF.

The chain employs TRBV4-1 and TRBJ1-4. This CDR3 contains 15 residues. Germline V gives CDR1 MGHRA, CDR2 YSYEKL. The CDR3 spells CASSQDSDQGEKLFF.

The genes are TRBV12-3 or TRBV12-4 and TRBJ2-1; lacking DNA, the TRBD1 call made by TCRdb goes unchecked. This CDR3 region has 15 residues. The chain's CDR3 is CASSPGGGSYNEQFF.

The rearrangement links TRBV5-6 to TRBJ1-1; the D call of TRBD1 rests on TCRdb alone, since no DNA is present to check it. The germline CDR1 and CDR2 sequences are SGHDT and YYEEEE. This CDR3 spans 16 amino acids. CDR3 sequence reads: CASSLNIRVMNTEAFF.

This rearrangement joins TRBV20-1 to TRBJ2-1; TCRdb outputs TRBD1, but without DNA this stays unchecked. CDR1 DFQATT and CDR2 SNEGSKA come from the germline V gene (reference sequence). This CDR3 is built from 18 residues. CDR3: CSARARDPGTTFYNEQFF.

V usage is TRBV5-8 and J usage is TRBJ2-3. CDR1 is SGHTS, CDR2 YDEGEE, per germline. CDR3 length: 16 residues. CDR3 residues: CASSLDPQTSTDTQYF.

The chain employs TRBV10-3 and TRBJ2-7; lacking DNA, the TRBD1 call made by TCRdb goes unchecked. Germline CDR1 is ENHRY and CDR2 is SYGVKD. This CDR3 region has 14 residues. CDR3 protein: CAIFSGQGTDEQYF.

The chain has TRBV7-2 and TRBJ2-2; TCRdb picks TRBD1, but there is no DNA to check that call. The CDR3 contains 14 residues. CDR1 and CDR2 from the germline V gene are SGHTA and FQGNSA. The CDR3 sequence is CASSLEQDTGELFF.

CDR3 sequence: CASSQAREGQTYEQYF. The chain recombines TRBV3-1 with TRBJ2-7; without DNA, the TCRdb call of TRBD2 cannot be checked. Per germline, CDR1 LGHDT and CDR2 YNNKEL (reference sequence). The CDR3 length is 16 residues.

This sequence joins TRBV18 and TRBJ2-5. The CDR3 totals 16 residues. Germline CDR1 reads KGHSH; CDR2 reads LQKENI. This CDR3 reads CASSRPTTSGQGTQYF.

The chain is built from TRBV29-1 and TRBJ2-5; TCRdb picks TRBD1, but there is no DNA to check that call. CDR1 is SQVTM, CDR2 ANQGSEA, per germline. The CDR3 runs to 14 residues. The CDR3 loop is CSVDKQGIGETQYF.

The chain combines TRBV4-1 with TRBJ1-4. The CDR3 totals 16 residues. Per the germline V gene, CDR1 is MGHRA and CDR2 is YSYEKL. CDR3 residues: CASSQVNRAPNEKLFF.